These T cell receptor beta chains were read from a single sample in a study of T cell repertoires in cytomegalovirus infection. TCRdb called the reads again in MiXCR, with one record for every CDR3 protein. The sample includes 650,000 to 900,000 distinct CDR3 sequences, about 31% of them seen just once. These receptors' targets are unknown. Here the sequenced sample was cultured CD8+ T cells from PBMCs, taken from culture after CMV antigen stimulation. The receptors derive from a human donor in good health (CMV status not recorded). Some clones in this sample may be carry-over from other donors' samples. The CDR3 runs from the conserved cysteine through the conserved F or W. D genes are given only for firm matches. Where a row states a size, it is once, few, many or the class of an expanded clone; other rows omit it.

j_call | d_call | clone_size | v_call | cdr3_aa | cdr3_nt
TRBJ2-1 | TRBD2 | many | TRBV7-9 | CASSLVAAGVYNEQFF | TGTGCCAGCAGCTTAGTGGCAGCGGGGGTCTACAATGAGCAGTTCTTC
TRBJ2-1 | NA | few | TRBV29-1 | CSVGGYPYNEQFF | TGCAGCGTTGGGGGGTACCCCTACAATGAGCAGTTCTTC
TRBJ2-1 | TRBD2 | NA | TRBV29-1 | CSVAGGAENEQFF | TGCAGCGTTGCCGGGGGGGCAGAGAATGAGCAGTTCTTC
TRBJ2-1 | NA | NA | TRBV7-8 | CASSLGGPEANEQFF | TGTGCCAGCAGCTTAGGGGGCCCCGAAGCCAATGAGCAGTTCTTC
TRBJ1-4 | TRBD1 | many | TRBV7-9 | CASSSDRGTNEKLFF | TGTGCCAGCAGCTCCGACAGGGGAACTAATGAAAAACTGTTTTTT
TRBJ2-7 | NA | NA | TRBV18 | CASSPERKPSYEQYF | TGTGCCAGCTCACCGGAGAGGAAGCCCAGCTACGAGCAGTACTTC
TRBJ2-1 | TRBD1 | few | TRBV14 | CASSQAPAGGNNEQFF | TGTGCCAGCAGCCAAGCGCCGGCAGGGGGAAACAATGAGCAGTTCTTC
TRBJ2-6 | TRBD1 | many | TRBV7-3 | CASSAPGTGRSSGANVLTF | TGTGCCAGCAGCGCCCCCGGGACAGGGCGATCCTCTGGGGCCAACGTCCTGACTTTC
TRBJ2-5 | NA | few | TRBV12-3/TRBV12-4 | CASSPFRGETQYF | TGTGCCAGCAGTCCATTCAGGGGAGAGACCCAGTACTTC
TRBJ1-3 | NA | few | TRBV12-3/TRBV12-4 | CATNAGAGNTIYF | TGTGCCACTAACGCCGGGGCCGGAAACACCATATATTTT
TRBJ2-2 | NA | NA | TRBV12-3/TRBV12-4 | CASNGGGGELFF | TGTGCCAGCAATGGGGGCGGCGGGGAGCTGTTTTTT
TRBJ1-1 | NA | NA | TRBV19 | CASSIKYGRNTEAFF | TGTGCCAGTAGTATTAAGTACGGTAGGAACACTGAAGCTTTCTTT
TRBJ2-3 | TRBD1 | NA | TRBV7-9 | CASSKDRVETDTQYF | TGTGCCAGCAGCAAGGACAGGGTGGAGACAGATACGCAGTATTTT
TRBJ2-1 | NA | NA | TRBV6-1 | CASRGVGDEQFF | TGTGCCAGCAGGGGCGTCGGCGATGAGCAGTTCTTC
TRBJ2-1 | TRBD2 | NA | TRBV12-3/TRBV12-4 | CASSLVGGADEQFF | TGTGCCAGCAGTTTAGTCGGGGGGGCCGATGAGCAGTTCTTC
TRBJ1-2 | NA | NA | TRBV20-1 | CSASDRSYYGYTF | TGCAGTGCTAGTGATCGCAGTTATTATGGCTACACCTTC
TRBJ2-1 | NA | NA | TRBV12-5 | CASGLVITVGEEQFF | TGTGCTAGTGGTTTGGTAATAACTGTTGGGGAAGAGCAGTTCTTC
TRBJ2-2 | TRBD2 | NA | TRBV7-3 | CASSFPTSGGTNTGELFF | TGTGCCAGCAGCTTTCCGACTAGCGGGGGCACGAACACCGGGGAGCTGTTTTTT
TRBJ1-2 | NA | once | TRBV5-5 | CASNLDPSNYGYTF | TGTGCCAGCAACTTGGACCCTTCTAACTATGGCTACACCTTC
TRBJ1-5 | NA | NA | TRBV6-2/TRBV6-3 | CASSYDPPWGNQPQHF | TGTGCCAGCAGTTACGATCCGCCGTGGGGAAATCAGCCCCAGCATTTT
TRBJ1-1 | NA | NA | TRBV19 | CASSIDEGMNTEAFF | TGTGCCAGTAGTATAGACGAGGGGATGAACACTGAAGCTTTCTTT
TRBJ2-5 | TRBD1 | few | TRBV7-9 | CASSGRQGAVGETQYF | TGTGCCAGCAGCGGTCGACAGGGGGCGGTTGGTGAGACCCAGTACTTC